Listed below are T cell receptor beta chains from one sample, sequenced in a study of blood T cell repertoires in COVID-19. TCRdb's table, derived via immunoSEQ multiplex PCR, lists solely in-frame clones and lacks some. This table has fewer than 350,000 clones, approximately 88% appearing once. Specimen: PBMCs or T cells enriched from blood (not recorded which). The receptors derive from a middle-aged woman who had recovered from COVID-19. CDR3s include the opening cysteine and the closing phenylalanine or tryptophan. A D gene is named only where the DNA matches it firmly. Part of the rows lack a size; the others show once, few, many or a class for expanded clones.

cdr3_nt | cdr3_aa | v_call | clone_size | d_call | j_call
TGTGCCAGCAGCCAAGGAGGTAACAATCAGCCCCAGCATTTT | CASSQGGNNQPQHF | TRBV11-2 | few | . | TRBJ1-5
TGCGCCAGCAGCATTGGACAGGGGGGAAAAGAGACCCAGTACTTC | CASSIGQGGKETQYF | TRBV5-1 | . | TRBD1 | TRBJ2-5
TGTGCCACCAGTGATTCGGAGGGAGTGGGCGAGCAGTTCTTC | CATSDSEGVGEQFF | TRBV24-1 | . | . | TRBJ2-1
TGCGCCAGCAGCTCAATACCCTTGACTAGCGGGAGTCTGGAGACCCAGTACTTC | CASSSIPLTSGSLETQYF | TRBV5-1 | . | TRBD2 | TRBJ2-5
TGCGCCAGCAGTCCCACGACTAGCTACACCGGGGAGCTGTTTTTT | CASSPTTSYTGELFF | TRBV5-1 | . | TRBD2 | TRBJ2-2
TGTGCCACCGGTCCTTTCCAAGAGACCCAGTACTTC | CATGPFQETQYF | TRBV28 | . | . | TRBJ2-5
TGTGCCAGCAGCTTCGATTTGGACAGAAGTGAAAAACTGTTTTTT | CASSFDLDRSEKLFF | TRBV7-2 | . | . | TRBJ1-4
TGTGCCAGCAGTCGGGACTCAACCTACGAGCAGTACTTC | CASSRDSTYEQYF | TRBV12-3/TRBV12-4 | . | . | TRBJ2-7
TGTGCTAGTGGTTCGGCGGACAGGGGACCCTCTCACTCTGGAAACACCATATATTTT | CASGSADRGPSHSGNTIYF | TRBV12-5 | . | TRBD1 | TRBJ1-3
TGCAGTGCTAGTGGACCGGGACTAGCGGGAATCCTGAGCTCCTACAATGAGCAGTTCTTC | CSASGPGLAGILSSYNEQFF | TRBV20-1 | . | TRBD2 | TRBJ2-1
TGTGCCCACATCGGACTGTACTACGAGCAGTACTTC | CAHIGLYYEQYF | TRBV5-6 | . | . | TRBJ2-7
TGTGCCAGCAGTTCCAGCCGGGAGAATGAGCAGTTCTTC | CASSSSRENEQFF | TRBV6-5 | . | . | TRBJ2-1
TGTGCCAGCAGTTTGGCGGGAGTCCGCTACGAGCAGTACTTC | CASSLAGVRYEQYF | TRBV28 | . | TRBD2 | TRBJ2-7
TGTGCCAGCTCACCAAGAGCGCAAGAGACCCAGTACTTC | CASSPRAQETQYF | TRBV18 | . | . | TRBJ2-5
TGTGCCAGCAGCCCAGGGGGCACTGAAGCTTTCTTT | CASSPGGTEAFF | TRBV7-3 | . | TRBD1 | TRBJ1-1
TGTGCCAGCAGTCCCGGGACAGGGGTAGGCTATGGCTACACCTTC | CASSPGTGVGYGYTF | TRBV28 | . | TRBD1 | TRBJ1-2
TGTGCCAGCAGCGTAGGGACAATTAACACAGATACGCAGTATTTT | CASSVGTINTDTQYF | TRBV9 | . | . | TRBJ2-3
TGTGCCAGCAGCTTAGTTCGAGAGACCCAGTACTTC | CASSLVRETQYF | TRBV7-2 | . | . | TRBJ2-5
TGCAGCGCCCAGACAGGGGCCGGGGGCTACACCTTC | CSAQTGAGGYTF | TRBV29-1 | . | TRBD1 | TRBJ1-2
TGTGCCAGCAGCTTAGGGGGGGATTTAGGGGAGCAGTTCTTC | CASSLGGDLGEQFF | TRBV7-9 | . | . | TRBJ2-1
TGCAGCGCCCGCGAGGGTAATGGGTCACCCCTCCACTTT | CSAREGNGSPLHF | TRBV29-1 | . | . | TRBJ1-6
TGCAGCGTTGAAACAGGGCGAGACGAGCAGTACTTC | CSVETGRDEQYF | TRBV29-1 | once | . | TRBJ2-7
TGCGCCAGCAGCGACGACAGCTTGAACACTGAAGCTTTCTTT | CASSDDSLNTEAFF | TRBV5-1 | . | . | TRBJ1-1
TGCGCCAGCACTGCGGGAGGTCCCCCCCATGAGCAGTTCTTC | CASTAGGPPHEQFF | TRBV5-1 | . | TRBD2 | TRBJ2-1
TGTGCCAGCAGTGAATTCTTGAACACTGAAGCTTTCTTT | CASSEFLNTEAFF | TRBV6-1 | . | . | TRBJ1-1
TGTGCCAGCAGCGCTAGCGTCTCAGATTCCGATACGCAGTATTTT | CASSASVSDSDTQYF | TRBV9 | . | . | TRBJ2-3
TGTGCCACCAGCAGAGATTGGGAGGCTGGGGCCAACGTCCTGACTTTC | CATSRDWEAGANVLTF | TRBV15 | few | . | TRBJ2-6
TGTGCCAGTAGTAACTACAGGGTCGATGAAGCTTTCTTT | CASSNYRVDEAFF | TRBV19 | once | . | TRBJ1-1
TGTGCCAGCAGTTTACAGGGGGGCCTCTACGAGCAGTACTTC | CASSLQGGLYEQYF | TRBV28 | once | . | TRBJ2-7
TGCGCCAGCAGCTTGGAACTAGCGGACTACGAGCAGTACTTC | CASSLELADYEQYF | TRBV5-1 | once | TRBD2 | TRBJ2-7
TGTGCCAGCAGTTACGGGACTAGCTCCTACAATGAGCAGTTCTTC | CASSYGTSSYNEQFF | TRBV28 | . | TRBD2 | TRBJ2-1